This TCR beta chain emerged from a study of human T cells and chemical hapten exposure. Study at large: An area of 2 cm by 2 cm on upper inner arm skin received 2% DPC for sensitization. Recorded diagnoses among the mostly female patients were alopecia areata, totalis or universalis.

Via MiXCR, TCRdb re-called the RACE reads, giving one row per CDR3 protein. This table holds approximately 120,000 distinct CDR3 sequences, about a tenth found once. This clonotype has only a few counts. Specified time point: patch test 2, 6 weeks after DPC sensitization. Documented treatment: therapeutic diphenylcyclopropenone sensitization with weekly scalp DPC. Whole blood, unfractionated, served as the material for total RNA extraction. Germline assignment: CDR1 SGHAT and CDR2 FQDESV (reference sequence). V gave up 5 bases and J gave up 12 bases; unmatched junction bases: 7. The CDR3 contains 13 residues.

V and J are TRBV11-1 and TRBJ1-6; 7 bases align to TRBD1. The sequenced sample was whole blood, obtained in connection with sensitization to the hapten diphenylcyclopropenone (DPC). This TCR came from a woman aged 40-49 years with alopecia areata. Some clones in this sample may be carry-over from other donors' samples. For the CDR3, the DNA is TGTGCCAGCAGCCAGACAGGGACTCAACCCCTCCACTTT. This codes for CASSQTGTQPLHF. Full variable domain (remainder filled in from reference TRBV11-1 and TRBJ1-6): EAEVAQSPRYKITEKSQAVAFWCDPISGHATLYWYRQILGQGPELLVQFQDESVVDDSQLPKDRFSAERLKGVDSTLKIQPAELGDSAMYLCASSQTGTQPLHFGNGTRLTVT.